Detailed here is one TCR beta chain. Its antigen remains unknown. This specimen belongs to a study of T-cell memory formation after mild COVID-19. Whole-study context: Largely, TCR clusters stayed within a single donor. Study findings and constraints: CD4+ bias marked clones expanding day 15 to 37, unlike balanced contracting clones.

TCRdb re-analysed the 5' RACE reads in MiXCR, keeping a single row per CDR3 protein. The sample lists roughly 150,000 distinct CDR3 sequences; 25% were seen once. The germline gives CDR1 LGHNA, CDR2 YNFKEQ. The CDR3 consists of 20 residues. The V gene lost 4 bases and the J gene lost 0 bases, with 24 bases spanning the gap. The receptor was derived from an adult woman who had mild COVID-19 (a few samples of this study predate the infection). Cell type and time point are not known. The V call is TRBV4-2, the J call TRBJ2-2, with D possibly matching TRBD2 (6 bases). Sequencing was performed on PBMCs or a T cell subset sorted from them (not recorded which). In DNA, the CDR3 is TGTGCCAGCAGCCCTTGGACTACCCAGCTAGCCGTAGCGAACACCGGGGAGCTGTTTTTT. Protein product: CASSPWTTQLAVANTGELFF.